This TCR beta chain stems from a study of a mutant IDH1 vaccine in newly diagnosed glioma. The repertoire was sequenced with immunoSEQ multiplex PCR; TCRdb's copy has only in-frame clones and lacks some. The table has 75,000 to 95,000 clones, 89% seen once. As concerns this clone: Its antigen is unidentified.

Trimming removed 5 bases from V and 2 bases from J; junction bases left unmatched: 10. The germline V gene has CDR1 MDHEN and CDR2 SYDVKM. The CDR3 spans 18 residues. The time point: week 47, end of study. Every vaccination contained 300 ug of the mutant IDH1 20-mer peptide and was paired with topical imiquimod. The chain recombines TRBV28 with TRBJ2-2; TRBD2 matches 11 bases. This TCR was sampled from a woman aged 45-59 years with glioma. The input for sequencing was PBMCs, taken from a glioma patient whose treatment included an IDH1 peptide vaccine. The CDR3 reads CASSTYRTSGLNTGELFF. The CDR3 coding sequence is TGTGCCAGCAGTACCTACAGGACTAGCGGGCTTAACACCGGGGAGCTGTTTTTT.